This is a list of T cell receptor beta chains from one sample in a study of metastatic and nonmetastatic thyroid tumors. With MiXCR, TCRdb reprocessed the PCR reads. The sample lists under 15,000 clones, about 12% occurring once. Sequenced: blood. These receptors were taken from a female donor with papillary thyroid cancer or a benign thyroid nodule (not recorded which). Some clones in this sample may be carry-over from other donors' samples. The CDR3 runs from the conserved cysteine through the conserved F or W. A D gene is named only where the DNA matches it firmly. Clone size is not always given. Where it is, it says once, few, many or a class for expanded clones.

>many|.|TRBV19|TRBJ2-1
CASSSLTGLYNEQFF
TGTGCCAGTAGTTCCCTAACGGGCCTATACAATGAGCAGTTCTTC
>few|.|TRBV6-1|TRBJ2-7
CASSEGTSRGDEQYF
TGTGCCAGCAGTGAAGGGACTAGCAGGGGGGACGAGCAGTACTTC
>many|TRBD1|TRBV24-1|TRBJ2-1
CATSDPGQGDHNEQFF
TGTGCCACCAGTGACCCCGGACAGGGGGACCACAATGAGCAGTTCTTC
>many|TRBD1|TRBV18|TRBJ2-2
CASSLYPGTEYTGELFF
TGTGCCAGCTCACTCTACCCCGGGACAGAGTACACCGGGGAGCTGTTTTTT
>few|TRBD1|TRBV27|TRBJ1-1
CASSLTRGLLNEAFF
TGTGCCAGCAGTTTAACCAGGGGGCTTTTGAATGAAGCTTTCTTT
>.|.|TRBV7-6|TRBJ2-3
CASSLAGLSTDTQYF
TGTGCCAGCAGCTTAGCGGGACTTAGCACAGATACGCAGTATTTT
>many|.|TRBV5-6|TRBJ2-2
CASSLGFAGELFF
TGTGCCAGCAGCTTGGGGTTCGCCGGGGAGCTGTTTTTT
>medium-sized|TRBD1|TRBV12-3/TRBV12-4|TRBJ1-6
CASSLGQGASPLHF
TGTGCCAGCAGTTTAGGACAGGGGGCTTCACCCCTCCACTTT
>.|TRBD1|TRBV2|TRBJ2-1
CASRKNRGYNEQCF
TGTGCCAGCAGGAAGAACAGGGGCTACAATGAGCAGTGCTTC
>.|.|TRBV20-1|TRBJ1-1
CSASRRFVTEAFF
TGCAGTGCTTCCCGGCGGTTCGTGACTGAAGCTTTCTTT
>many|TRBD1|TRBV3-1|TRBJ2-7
CASSQPGQEDYEQYF
TGTGCCAGCAGCCAGCCGGGACAGGAGGACTACGAGCAGTACTTC
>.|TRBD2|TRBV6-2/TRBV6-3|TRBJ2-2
CASSSIGGEQAYTGELFF
TGTGCCAGCAGTTCCATTGGGGGGGAACAGGCGTACACCGGGGAGCTGTTTTTT
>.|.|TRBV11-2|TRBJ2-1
CASSLETAPNEQFF
TGTGCCAGCAGCTTAGAAACGGCCCCCAATGAGCAGTTCTTC
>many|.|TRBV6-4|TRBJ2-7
CASSDPSGTYEQYF
TGTGCCAGCAGTGACCCCAGCGGAACCTACGAGCAGTACTTC
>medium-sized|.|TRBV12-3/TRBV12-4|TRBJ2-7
CASSAGEAMEQYF
TGTGCCAGCAGCGCAGGGGAGGCGATGGAGCAGTACTTC
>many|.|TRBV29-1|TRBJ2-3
CSVQGLYF
TGCAGCGTCCAGGGTTTGTATTTT
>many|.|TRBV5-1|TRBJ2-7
CASSATGSEQYF
TGCGCCAGCAGCGCAACAGGGAGCGAGCAGTACTTC
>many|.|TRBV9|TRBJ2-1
CASSVRTLGNEQFF
TGTGCCAGCAGCGTCAGGACACTGGGCAATGAGCAGTTCTTC
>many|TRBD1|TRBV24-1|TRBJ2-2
CATSDPYRGRAGELFF
TGTGCCACCAGTGATCCGTACAGGGGGCGGGCCGGGGAGCTGTTTTTT
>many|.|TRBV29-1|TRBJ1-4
CSSWTEEKLFF
TGCAGCTCGTGGACAGAAGAAAAACTGTTTTTT
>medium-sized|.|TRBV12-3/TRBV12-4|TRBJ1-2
CASSLVDRYFDGYTF
TGTGCCAGCAGTTTAGTCGACAGATACTTTGATGGCTACACCTTC
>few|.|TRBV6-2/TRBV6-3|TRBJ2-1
CASVSLMGALLHEQFF
TGTGCCAGCGTATCCTTAATGGGGGCGCTTTTGCATGAGCAGTTCTTC
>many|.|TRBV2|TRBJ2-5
CASSEGHETQYF
TGTGCCAGCAGTGAAGGGCATGAGACCCAGTACTTC
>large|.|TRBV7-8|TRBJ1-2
CASSLGTDYRYTF
TGTGCCAGCAGCTTAGGGACAGATTATCGCTACACCTTC
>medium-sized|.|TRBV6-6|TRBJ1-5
CASSYSTGNQPQHF
TGTGCCAGCAGTTACTCTACCGGCAATCAGCCCCAGCATTTT
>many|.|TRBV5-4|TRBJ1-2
CASNPGQINYGYTF
TGTGCCAGCAACCCCGGACAGATCAACTATGGCTACACCTTC
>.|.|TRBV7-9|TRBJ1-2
CASSLGSLGSIGYTF
TGTGCCAGCAGCTTAGGATCGTTAGGGTCGATCGGCTACACCTTC
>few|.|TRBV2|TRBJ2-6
CAIILGSGANFLTF
TGTGCCATCATATTAGGCTCTGGGGCCAACTTCCTGACTTTC
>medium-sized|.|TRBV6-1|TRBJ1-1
CASSDTIQRYTEAFF
TGTGCCAGCAGTGACACAATCCAGAGATACACTGAAGCTTTCTTT
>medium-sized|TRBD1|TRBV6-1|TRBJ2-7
CASSEALTGARPYF
TGTGCCAGCAGTGAAGCTTTGACAGGGGCCCGTCCGTACTTC
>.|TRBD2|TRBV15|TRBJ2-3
CATSRDTLAGASTDTQYF
TGTGCCACCAGCAGAGACACCCTGGCGGGAGCTAGCACAGATACGCAGTATTTT
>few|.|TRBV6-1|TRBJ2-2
CASSSGLGGPGELFF
TGTGCCAGCAGTTCAGGACTTGGAGGTCCCGGGGAGCTGTTTTTT
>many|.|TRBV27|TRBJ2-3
CASSLELRGGYTQYF
TGTGCCAGCAGTTTAGAATTACGAGGGGGGTATACGCAGTATTTT
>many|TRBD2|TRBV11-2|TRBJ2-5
CASSSGTSGIRETQYF
TGTGCCAGCAGCTCGGGGACTAGCGGGATAAGAGAGACCCAGTACTTC
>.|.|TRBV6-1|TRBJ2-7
CASSEGRVYYEQYF
TGTGCCAGCAGTGAAGGCAGGGTTTACTACGAGCAGTACTTC
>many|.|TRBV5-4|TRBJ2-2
CASSLQTTNTGELFF
TGTGCCAGCAGCTTACAGACCACGAACACCGGGGAGCTGTTTTTT
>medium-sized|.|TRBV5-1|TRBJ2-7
CASSSNPRDGYEQYF
TGCGCCAGCAGCTCGAACCCGAGGGACGGCTACGAGCAGTACTTC
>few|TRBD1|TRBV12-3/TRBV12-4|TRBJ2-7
CASRTDRGNSYEQYF
TGTGCCAGCAGAACGGACAGGGGGAACTCCTACGAGCAGTACTTC
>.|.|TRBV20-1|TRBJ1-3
CSARTADTSSGSTIYF
TGCAGTGCTAGGACTGCGGACACGAGCTCTGGAAGCACCATATATTTT
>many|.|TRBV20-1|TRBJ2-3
CSANPQGLYGTDTQYF
TGCAGTGCTAATCCCCAGGGCCTCTACGGCACAGATACGCAGTATTTT
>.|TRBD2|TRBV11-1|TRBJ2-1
CASSPPTSVSYNEQFF
TGTGCCAGCAGCCCGCCGACTAGCGTGAGTTACAATGAGCAGTTCTTC
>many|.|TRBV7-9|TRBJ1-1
CGTRGDATEAFF
TGTGGGACTCGGGGGGATGCCACTGAAGCTTTCTTT
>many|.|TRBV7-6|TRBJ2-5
CASSLWGGETQYF
TGTGCCAGCAGCTTATGGGGTGGAGAGACCCAGTACTTC
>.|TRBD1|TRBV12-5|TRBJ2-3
CASKAGTGVHGADTQYF
TGTGCTAGCAAAGCAGGGACAGGGGTTCATGGCGCAGATACGCAGTATTTT
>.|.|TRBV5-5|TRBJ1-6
CASSRGGESPLHF
TGTGCCAGCAGCAGGGGGGGGGAATCACCCCTCCACTTT
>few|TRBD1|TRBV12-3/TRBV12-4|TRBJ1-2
CASRTGAHGYTF
TGTGCCAGCAGAACAGGGGCGCATGGCTACACCTTC
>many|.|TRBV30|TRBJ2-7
CAWRGLGTYEQYF
TGTGCCTGGCGAGGATTGGGGACCTACGAGCAGTACTTC
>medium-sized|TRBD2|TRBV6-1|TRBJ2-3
CASSSGTRGSTDTQYF
TGTGCCAGCAGTTCCGGGACTAGGGGGAGCACAGATACGCAGTATTTT
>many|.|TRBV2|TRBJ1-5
CASSEAWNQPQHF
TGTGCCAGCAGTGAAGCGTGGAATCAGCCCCAGCATTTT
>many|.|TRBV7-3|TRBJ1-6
CASSPAPYSPLHF
TGTGCCAGCAGCCCCGCCCCATATTCACCCCTCCACTTT
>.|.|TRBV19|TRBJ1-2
CATEPPSQVQSYGYTF
TGTGCCACCGAACCTCCCTCACAGGTCCAGTCCTATGGCTACACCTTC
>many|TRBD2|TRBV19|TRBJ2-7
CASSVGTTSYEQYF
TGTGCCAGTAGTGTAGGGACTACCTCCTACGAGCAGTACTTC
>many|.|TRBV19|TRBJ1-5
CASSQGGNQPQHF
TGTGCCAGTAGCCAGGGCGGCAATCAGCCCCAGCATTTT
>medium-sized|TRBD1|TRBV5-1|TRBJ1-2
CASSVNAGQGFGGYTF
TGCGCCAGCAGCGTGAACGCGGGACAGGGTTTTGGTGGCTACACCTTC
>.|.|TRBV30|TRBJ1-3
CAWSVEISGNTIYF
TGTGCCTGGAGTGTCGAGATTTCTGGAAACACCATATATTTT